This TCR beta chain was sequenced during a study of blood T cells in healthy people across ages. Study-level points and caveats: Per million T cells, TCR beta diversity dropped roughly linearly as age increased. Higher naive T cell percentage went strongly together with higher TCR beta diversity.

As concerns this clonotype: The target antigen is unknown. One end of the junction is discordant with germline, which a read error may explain.

Using a J-beta primer mix together with a sample-barcoded 5' primer, a second PCR was run for roughly 6 to 12 cycles. The template-switch adaptor, which had 12 random nucleotides, put a tag on each cDNA molecule. Each of the samples gave a minimum of 2.5 million paired-end reads that contained CDR3. MiXCR, run by TCRdb on the 5' RACE reads, gives a single entry per CDR3 protein. The repertoire holds about 1.8 million distinct CDR3 sequences, around half seen once, with more than 2% in the top ten. Sequencing input: blood. The sequence came from a middle-aged woman in good health.

CDR3 region: CACSPRSGTDTQYF. CDR3 DNA sequence: TGTGCCTGCAGCCCTCGGAGTGGAACAGATACGCAGTATTTT. The chain recombines TRBV14 with TRBJ2-3; D is ambiguous. This CDR3 comprises 14 residues. CDR1 SGHDN and CDR2 FVKESK come from the germline V gene.